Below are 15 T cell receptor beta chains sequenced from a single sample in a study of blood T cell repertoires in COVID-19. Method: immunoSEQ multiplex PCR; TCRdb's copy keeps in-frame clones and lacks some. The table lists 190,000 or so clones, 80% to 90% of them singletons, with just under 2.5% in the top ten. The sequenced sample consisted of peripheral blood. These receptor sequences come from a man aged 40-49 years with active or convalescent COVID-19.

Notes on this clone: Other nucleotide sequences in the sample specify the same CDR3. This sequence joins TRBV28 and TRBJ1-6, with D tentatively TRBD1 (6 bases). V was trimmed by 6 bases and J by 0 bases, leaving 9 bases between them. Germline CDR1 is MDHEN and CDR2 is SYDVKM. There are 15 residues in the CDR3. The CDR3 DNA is TGTGCCAGCAGGGAACAGGGCTCCTATAATTCACCCCTCCACTTT. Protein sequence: CASREQGSYNSPLHF.

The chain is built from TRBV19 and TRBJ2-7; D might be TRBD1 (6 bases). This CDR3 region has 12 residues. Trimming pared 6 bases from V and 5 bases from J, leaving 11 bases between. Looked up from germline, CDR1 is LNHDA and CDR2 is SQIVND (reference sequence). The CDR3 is CASSRQANEQYF. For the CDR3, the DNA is TGTGCCAGTAGCCGACAGGCCAACGAGCAGTACTTC.

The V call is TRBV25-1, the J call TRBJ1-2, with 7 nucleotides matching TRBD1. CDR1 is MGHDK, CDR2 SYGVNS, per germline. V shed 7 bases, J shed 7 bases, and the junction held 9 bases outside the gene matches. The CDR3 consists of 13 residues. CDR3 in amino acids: CASKTGIQGGYTF. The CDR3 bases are TGTGCCAGCAAGACAGGGATTCAGGGTGGCTACACCTTC.

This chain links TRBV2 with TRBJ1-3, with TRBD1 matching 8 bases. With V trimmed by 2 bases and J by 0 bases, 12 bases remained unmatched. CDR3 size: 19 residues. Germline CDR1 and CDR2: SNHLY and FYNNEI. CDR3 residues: CASSERDRSSIYSGNTIYF. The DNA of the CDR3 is TGTGCCAGCAGTGAAAGGGACAGGTCATCAATTTACTCTGGAAACACCATATATTTT.

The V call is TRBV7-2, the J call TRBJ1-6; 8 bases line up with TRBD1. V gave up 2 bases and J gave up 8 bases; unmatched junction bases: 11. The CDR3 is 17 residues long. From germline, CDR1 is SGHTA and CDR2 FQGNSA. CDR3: CASSLRGQVLWDSPLHF. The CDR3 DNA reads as TGTGCCAGCAGCTTAAGGGGACAGGTTCTTTGGGATTCACCCCTCCACTTT. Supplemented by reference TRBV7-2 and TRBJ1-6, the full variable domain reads GAGVSQSPSNKVTEKGKDVELRCDPISGHTALYWYRQSLGQGLEFLIYFQGNSAPDKSGLPSDRFSAERTGGSVSTLTIQRTQQEDSAVYLCASSLRGQVLWDSPLHFGNGTRLTVT.

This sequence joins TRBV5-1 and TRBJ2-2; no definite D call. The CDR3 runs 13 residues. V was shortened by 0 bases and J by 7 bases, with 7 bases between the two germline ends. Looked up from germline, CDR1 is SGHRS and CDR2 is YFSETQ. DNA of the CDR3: TGCGCCAGCAGCTTGGGGGCTGACGGGGAGCTGTTTTTT. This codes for CASSLGADGELFF.

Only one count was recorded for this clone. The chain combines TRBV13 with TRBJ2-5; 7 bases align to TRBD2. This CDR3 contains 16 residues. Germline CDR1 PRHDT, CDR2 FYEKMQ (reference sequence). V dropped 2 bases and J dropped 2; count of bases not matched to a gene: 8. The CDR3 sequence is CASSLKRDLRQETQYF. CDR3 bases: TGTGCCAGCAGCTTAAAGCGGGATCTCAGGCAAGAGACCCAGTACTTC.

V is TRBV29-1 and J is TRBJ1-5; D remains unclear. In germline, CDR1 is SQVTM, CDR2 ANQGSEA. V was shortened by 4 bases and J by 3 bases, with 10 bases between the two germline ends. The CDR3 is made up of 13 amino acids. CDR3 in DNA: TGCAGCGTTGCGGTACAGCTCAATCAGCCCCAGCATTTT. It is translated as CSVAVQLNQPQHF.

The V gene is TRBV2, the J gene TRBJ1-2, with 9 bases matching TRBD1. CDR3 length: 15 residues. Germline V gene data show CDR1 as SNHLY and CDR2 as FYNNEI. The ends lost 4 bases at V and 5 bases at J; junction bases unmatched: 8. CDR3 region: CASSGLGQGLYGYTF. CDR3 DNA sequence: TGTGCCAGCAGTGGCTTGGGACAGGGTTTGTATGGCTACACCTTC.

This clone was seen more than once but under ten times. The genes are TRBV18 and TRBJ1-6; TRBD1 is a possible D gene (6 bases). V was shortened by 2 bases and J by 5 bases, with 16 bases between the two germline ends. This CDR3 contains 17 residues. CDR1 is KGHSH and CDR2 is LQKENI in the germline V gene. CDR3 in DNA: TGTGCCAGCTCACCAAGGGGCGGGGGCAGAAATAATTCACCCCTCCACTTT. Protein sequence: CASSPRGGGRNNSPLHF.

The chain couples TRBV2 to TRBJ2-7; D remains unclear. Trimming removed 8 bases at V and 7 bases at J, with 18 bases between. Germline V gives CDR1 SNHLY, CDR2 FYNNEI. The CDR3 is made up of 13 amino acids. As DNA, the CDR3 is TGTGCCAGCGCCGGCAGGTCAAAGCAAGAGCAGTACTTC. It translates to CASAGRSKQEQYF.

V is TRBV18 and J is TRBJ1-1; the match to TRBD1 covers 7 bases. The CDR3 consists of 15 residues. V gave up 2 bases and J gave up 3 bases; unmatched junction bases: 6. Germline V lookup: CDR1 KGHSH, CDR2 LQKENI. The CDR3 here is CASSPRTGRDTEAFF. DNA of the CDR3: TGTGCCAGCTCACCAAGGACAGGACGTGACACTGAAGCTTTCTTT.

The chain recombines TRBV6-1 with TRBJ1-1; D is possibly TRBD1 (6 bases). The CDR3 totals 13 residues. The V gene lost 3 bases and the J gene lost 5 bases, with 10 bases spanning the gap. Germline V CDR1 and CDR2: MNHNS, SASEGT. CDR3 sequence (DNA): TGTGCCAGCAGTGAGCAGGGGCCTACTGAAGCTTTCTTT. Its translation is CASSEQGPTEAFF.

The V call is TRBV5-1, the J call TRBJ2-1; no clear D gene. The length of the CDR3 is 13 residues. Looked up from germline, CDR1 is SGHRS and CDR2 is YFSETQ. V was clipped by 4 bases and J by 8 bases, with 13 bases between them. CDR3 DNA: TGCGCCAGCAGCCTTACAATGGGCGATGAGCAGTTCTTC. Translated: CASSLTMGDEQFF. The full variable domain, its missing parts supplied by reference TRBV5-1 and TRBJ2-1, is KAGVTQTPRYLIKTRGQQVTLSCSPISGHRSVSWYQQTPGQGLQFLFEYFSETQRNKGNFPGRFSGRQFSNSRSEMNVSTLELGDSALYLCASSLTMGDEQFFGPGTRLTVL.

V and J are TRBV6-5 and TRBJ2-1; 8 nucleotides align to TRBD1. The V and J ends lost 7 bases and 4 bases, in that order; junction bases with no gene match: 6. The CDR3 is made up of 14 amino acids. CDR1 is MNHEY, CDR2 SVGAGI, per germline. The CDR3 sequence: CASNPGGAYNEQFF. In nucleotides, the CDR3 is TGTGCCAGCAACCCAGGGGGCGCTTACAATGAGCAGTTCTTC.